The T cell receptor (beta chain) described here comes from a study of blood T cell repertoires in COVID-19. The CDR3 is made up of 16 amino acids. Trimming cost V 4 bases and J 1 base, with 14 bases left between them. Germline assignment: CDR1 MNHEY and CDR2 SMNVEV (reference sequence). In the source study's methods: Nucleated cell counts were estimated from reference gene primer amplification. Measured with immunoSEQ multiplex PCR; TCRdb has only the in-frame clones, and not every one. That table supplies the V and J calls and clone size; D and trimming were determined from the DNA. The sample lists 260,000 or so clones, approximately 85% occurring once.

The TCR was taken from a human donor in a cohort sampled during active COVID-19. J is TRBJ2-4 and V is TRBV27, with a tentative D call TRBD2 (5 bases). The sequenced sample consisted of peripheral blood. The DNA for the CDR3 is TGTGCCAGCAGTTCTCTACCGGGGTCCGCCAAAAACATTCAGTACTTC. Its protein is CASSSLPGSAKNIQYF.